The rows below give T cell receptor beta chains drawn from one sample of a study of cytomegalovirus exposure and HLA in healthy donors. Data came from immunoSEQ multiplex PCR; TCRdb stores just in-frame clones and leaves some out. The sample holds approximately 160,000 clones, roughly 70% seen once. The sequencing input was PBMCs. The receptors originated from a woman between 40 and 55 years old in good health and CMV-seropositive. Both conserved end residues are part of each CDR3. Each record gives: CDR3 protein, CDR3 DNA, J gene, V gene, D gene, CDR3 length, clone size. D genes are given only for firm matches. Part of the rows lack a size; the others show once, few, many or a class for expanded clones.

CDR3: CASSSYRAQVMEQYF
DNA: TGTGCCAGCAGTAGTTACAGGGCCCAGGTAATGGAGCAGTACTTC
J: TRBJ2-7
V: TRBV6-1
D: NA
length: 15
size: NA

CDR3: CASSFPRRNTGELFF
DNA: TGTGCCAGCAGTTTCCCCCGTAGGAACACCGGGGAGCTGTTTTTT
J: TRBJ2-2
V: TRBV28
D: NA
length: 15
size: few

CDR3: CASSGGGAGANVLTF
DNA: TGCGCCAGCAGCGGAGGGGGGGCTGGGGCCAACGTCCTGACTTTC
J: TRBJ2-6
V: TRBV5-1
D: NA
length: 15
size: NA

CDR3: CASSLRRGVVNTEAFF
DNA: TGTGCCAGCAGCTTGAGGAGGGGTGTGGTGAACACTGAAGCTTTCTTT
J: TRBJ1-1
V: TRBV7-9
D: NA
length: 16
size: NA

CDR3: CASSLAATGVTDTQYF
DNA: TGCGCCAGCAGCTTGGCCGCGACAGGGGTCACAGATACGCAGTATTTT
J: TRBJ2-3
V: TRBV5-1
D: TRBD1
length: 16
size: NA

CDR3: CASSSQGQGFEKLFF
DNA: TGCGCCAGCAGTTCCCAGGGACAGGGTTTTGAAAAACTGTTTTTT
J: TRBJ1-4
V: TRBV5-1
D: TRBD1
length: 15
size: NA

CDR3: CASSVASGGAVTQYF
DNA: TGTGCCAGCAGCGTAGCGAGCGGGGGGGCCGTCACGCAGTATTTT
J: TRBJ2-3
V: TRBV9
D: TRBD2
length: 15
size: NA

CDR3: CASSLIVSGGTDTQYF
DNA: TGTGCCAGCAGCTTAATTGTTAGCGGGGGCACAGATACGCAGTATTTT
J: TRBJ2-3
V: TRBV7-2
D: TRBD2
length: 16
size: NA

CDR3: CASRGLSGRGSYNEQFF
DNA: TGTGCCAGTCGGGGGTTGTCGGGGAGGGGCTCCTACAATGAGCAGTTCTTC
J: TRBJ2-1
V: TRBV19
D: TRBD2
length: 17
size: NA

CDR3: CASSSLQGGETQYF
DNA: TGTGCCAGCAGTTCACTACAGGGTGGGGAGACCCAGTACTTC
J: TRBJ2-5
V: TRBV28
D: NA
length: 14
size: NA

CDR3: CASSYIDSELTEAFF
DNA: TGTGCCAGCAGCTACATTGACAGCGAGCTTACTGAAGCTTTCTTT
J: TRBJ1-1
V: TRBV5-4
D: NA
length: 15
size: once

CDR3: CASSLDVQTNEKLFF
DNA: TGTGCCAGCAGCTTAGACGTACAGACTAATGAAAAACTGTTTTTT
J: TRBJ1-4
V: TRBV7-9
D: NA
length: 15
size: few

CDR3: CASSQESEGFDYGYTF
DNA: TGCGCCAGCAGCCAAGAATCGGAGGGGTTCGACTATGGCTACACCTTC
J: TRBJ1-2
V: TRBV4-1
D: NA
length: 16
size: NA

CDR3: CASRTGTGIKTQYF
DNA: TGTGCCAGCAGAACCGGGACAGGGATCAAGACCCAGTACTTC
J: TRBJ2-5
V: TRBV6-5
D: TRBD1
length: 14
size: NA

CDR3: CASSSQGSTEAFF
DNA: TGTGCCAGCAGCTCTCAGGGTAGCACTGAAGCTTTCTTT
J: TRBJ1-1
V: TRBV11-2
D: NA
length: 13
size: NA

CDR3: CASFPQGAAGELFF
DNA: TGTGCCAGCTTCCCACAGGGGGCTGCCGGGGAGCTGTTTTTT
J: TRBJ2-2
V: TRBV27
D: TRBD1
length: 14
size: NA

CDR3: CASSVGTSGIETQYF
DNA: TGTGCCAGCAGCGTAGGGACTAGCGGGATAGAGACCCAGTACTTC
J: TRBJ2-5
V: TRBV9
D: TRBD2
length: 15
size: NA

CDR3: CASSLVGQGFYTEAFF
DNA: TGTGCCAGCAGCTTAGTCGGACAGGGGTTTTACACTGAAGCTTTCTTT
J: TRBJ1-1
V: TRBV7-3
D: TRBD1
length: 16
size: few

CDR3: CASSLAGFTNEKLFF
DNA: TGTGCCAGCAGTTTAGCGGGTTTCACTAATGAAAAACTGTTTTTT
J: TRBJ1-4
V: TRBV28
D: NA
length: 15
size: NA

CDR3: CASSQEREQEQFF
DNA: TGTGCTAGCAGCCAGGAGCGGGAGCAAGAGCAGTTCTTC
J: TRBJ2-1
V: TRBV7-7
D: TRBD2
length: 13
size: NA

CDR3: CASSVVGGDYGYTF
DNA: TGTGCCAGCAGCGTAGTTGGGGGGGACTATGGCTACACCTTC
J: TRBJ1-2
V: TRBV9
D: NA
length: 14
size: few

CDR3: CASMRGPLLYTGYGYTF
DNA: TGCGCCAGCATGCGGGGGCCACTACTCTACACGGGCTATGGCTACACCTTC
J: TRBJ1-2
V: TRBV5-1
D: NA
length: 17
size: few

CDR3: CASSSHTGQGNQPQHF
DNA: TGTGCCAGCAGCAGTCATACAGGACAGGGTAACCAGCCCCAGCATTTT
J: TRBJ1-5
V: TRBV5-4
D: TRBD1
length: 16
size: NA

CDR3: CASTSGTSAWELFF
DNA: TGTGCCAGTACCTCCGGGACTAGCGCCTGGGAGCTGTTTTTT
J: TRBJ2-2
V: TRBV19
D: TRBD2
length: 14
size: NA

CDR3: CASSALQGAGIEAFF
DNA: TGTGCCAGCAGCGCACTCCAGGGGGCCGGGATTGAAGCCTTCTTT
J: TRBJ1-1
V: TRBV7-9
D: TRBD1
length: 15
size: once

CDR3: CASSLQGAVAFF
DNA: TGTGCCAGCAGTTTGCAGGGCGCGGTGGCTTTCTTT
J: TRBJ1-1
V: TRBV27
D: NA
length: 12
size: NA

CDR3: CASSLAVLAASYNEQFF
DNA: TGTGCCAGCAGCCTAGCAGTCCTAGCGGCCTCCTACAATGAGCAGTTCTTC
J: TRBJ2-1
V: TRBV9
D: TRBD2
length: 17
size: once

CDR3: CASTSKRGRAYEQYF
DNA: TGTGCCAGCACTAGTAAGCGGGGGAGAGCCTACGAGCAGTACTTC
J: TRBJ2-7
V: TRBV2
D: TRBD2
length: 15
size: NA